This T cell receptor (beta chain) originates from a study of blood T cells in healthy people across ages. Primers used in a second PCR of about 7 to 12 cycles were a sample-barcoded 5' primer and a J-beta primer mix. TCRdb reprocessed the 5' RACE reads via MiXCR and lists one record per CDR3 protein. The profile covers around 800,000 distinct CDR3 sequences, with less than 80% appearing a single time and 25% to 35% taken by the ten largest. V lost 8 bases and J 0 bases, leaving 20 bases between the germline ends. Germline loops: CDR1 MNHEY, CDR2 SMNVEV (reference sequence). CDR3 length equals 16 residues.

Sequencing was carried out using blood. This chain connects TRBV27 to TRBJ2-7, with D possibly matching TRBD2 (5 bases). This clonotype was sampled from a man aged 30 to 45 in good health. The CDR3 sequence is CASRDRADRISYEQYF. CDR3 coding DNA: TGTGCCAGCCGTGACCGAGCGGACCGTATCTCCTACGAGCAGTACTTC.